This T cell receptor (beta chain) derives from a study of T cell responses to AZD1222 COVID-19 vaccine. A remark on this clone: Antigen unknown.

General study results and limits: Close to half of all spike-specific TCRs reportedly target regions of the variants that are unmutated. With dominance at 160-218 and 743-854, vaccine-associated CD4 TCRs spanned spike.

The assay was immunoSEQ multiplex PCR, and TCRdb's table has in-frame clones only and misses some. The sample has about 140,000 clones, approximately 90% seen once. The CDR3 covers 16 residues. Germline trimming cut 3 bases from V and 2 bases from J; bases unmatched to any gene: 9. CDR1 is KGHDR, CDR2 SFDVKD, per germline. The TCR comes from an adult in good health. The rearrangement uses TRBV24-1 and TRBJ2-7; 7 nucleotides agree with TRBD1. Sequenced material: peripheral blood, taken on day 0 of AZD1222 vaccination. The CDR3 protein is CATSDPSKQGPYEQYF. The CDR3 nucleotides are TGTGCCACCAGTGATCCCAGCAAACAGGGGCCCTACGAGCAGTACTTC.